These T cell receptor beta chains were read from a single sample in a study of cytomegalovirus exposure and HLA in healthy donors. Measured with immunoSEQ multiplex PCR; TCRdb has only the in-frame clones, and not every one. This sample has over 100,000 clones; around 80% occur once, and the top ten carry around 3%. Source material: PBMCs. The source is a woman aged 18-35 years in good health and CMV-seropositive. Each CDR3 is given with its conserved first and last residue. The order of the fields is clone size, J gene, D gene, V gene, CDR3 protein, CDR3 DNA. A D gene is named only where the DNA matches it firmly. The size field is filled for only some rows; it gives once, few, many or a size class.

NA | TRBJ2-1 | TRBD2 | TRBV10-3 | CAISESMLAGARNEQFF | TGTGCCATCAGTGAGTCGATGCTAGCGGGAGCAAGGAATGAGCAGTTCTTC
NA | TRBJ1-1 | NA | TRBV10-3 | CAISGREHTEAFF | TGTGCCATCAGTGGCAGGGAACACACTGAAGCTTTCTTT
NA | TRBJ2-7 | TRBD2 | TRBV5-1 | CASSRLAESSYEQYF | TGCGCCAGCAGCCGCCTAGCGGAGAGCTCCTACGAGCAGTACTTC
NA | TRBJ1-1 | NA | TRBV6-5 | CASSSQGDSTEAFF | TGTGCCAGCAGTTCACAGGGAGATTCCACTGAAGCTTTCTTT
NA | TRBJ1-1 | NA | TRBV2 | CASSERQGYTEAFF | TGTGCCAGCAGTGAAAGGCAGGGGTACACTGAAGCTTTCTTT
NA | TRBJ1-2 | NA | TRBV7-9 | CASSRPAEYGYTF | TGTGCCAGCAGCCGCCCGGCGGAGTATGGCTACACCTTC
once | TRBJ1-2 | NA | TRBV7-6 | CASSLGTGYGYTF | TGTGCCAGCAGCTTAGGAACAGGCTATGGCTACACCTTC
NA | TRBJ1-5 | NA | TRBV6-1 | CASSATGFTLQHF | TGTGCCAGCAGTGCCACAGGGTTCACCCTTCAGCATTTT
NA | TRBJ2-1 | NA | TRBV15 | CATKAFSDNEQFF | TGTGCCACCAAGGCGTTTAGCGACAATGAGCAGTTCTTC
NA | TRBJ2-7 | NA | TRBV25-1 | CASSEQGKIDEQYF | TGTGCCAGCAGTGAACAGGGGAAGATTGACGAGCAGTACTTC